This T cell receptor (beta chain) emerged from a study of identical twins. This CDR3 has 13 amino acids. V shed 3 bases and J shed 7 bases, with 13 bases lying between them. TCRdb reprocessed the 5' RACE reads with MiXCR, giving one entry per CDR3 protein. The sample holds some 300,000 distinct CDR3 sequences; approximately 13% are singletons and the top ten take approximately 7.6%. The same data also went into a second study, on yellow fever vaccine responses in identical twins.

The sequence was collected from a woman between 18 and 29 years old in good health. J is TRBJ2-7 and V is TRBV12-3 or TRBV12-4, with D perhaps matching TRBD2 (6 bases). The sequenced sample consisted of CD8+ T cells sorted from blood. Here the CDR3 reads CASSFGTPVEQYF. As DNA, the CDR3 is TGTGCCAGCAGTTTCGGGACTCCAGTAGAGCAGTACTTC.